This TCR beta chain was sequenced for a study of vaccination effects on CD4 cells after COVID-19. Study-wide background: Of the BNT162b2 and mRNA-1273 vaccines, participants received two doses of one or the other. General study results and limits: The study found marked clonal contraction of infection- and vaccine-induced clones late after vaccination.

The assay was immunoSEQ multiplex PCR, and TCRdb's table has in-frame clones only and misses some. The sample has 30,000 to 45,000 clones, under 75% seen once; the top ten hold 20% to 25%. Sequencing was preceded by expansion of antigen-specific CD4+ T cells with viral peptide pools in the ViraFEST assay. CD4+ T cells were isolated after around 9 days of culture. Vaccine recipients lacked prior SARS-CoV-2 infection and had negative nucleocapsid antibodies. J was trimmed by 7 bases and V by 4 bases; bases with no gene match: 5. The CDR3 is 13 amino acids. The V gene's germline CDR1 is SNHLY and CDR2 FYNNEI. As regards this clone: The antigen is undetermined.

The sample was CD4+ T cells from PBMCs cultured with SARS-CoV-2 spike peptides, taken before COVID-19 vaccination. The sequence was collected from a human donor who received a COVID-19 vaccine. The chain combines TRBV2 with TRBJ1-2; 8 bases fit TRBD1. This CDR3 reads CASSGQGAGGYTF. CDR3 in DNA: TGTGCCAGCAGTGGGCAGGGGGCGGGTGGCTACACCTTC.